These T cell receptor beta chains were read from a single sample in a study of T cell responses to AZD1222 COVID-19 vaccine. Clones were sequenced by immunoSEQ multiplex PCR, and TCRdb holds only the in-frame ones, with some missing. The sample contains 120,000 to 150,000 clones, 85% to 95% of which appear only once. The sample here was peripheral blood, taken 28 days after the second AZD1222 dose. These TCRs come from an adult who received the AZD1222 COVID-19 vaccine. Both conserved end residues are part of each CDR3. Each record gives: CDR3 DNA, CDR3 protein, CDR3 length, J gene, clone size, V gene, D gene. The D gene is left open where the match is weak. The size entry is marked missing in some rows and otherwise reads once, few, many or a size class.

CDR3 DNA: TGTGCCAGCAGCTTAGCGAGGCAGGGGACGGGGAAACTGTTTTTT; CDR3 protein: CASSLARQGTGKLFF; CDR3 length: 15; J gene: TRBJ1-4; clone size: NA; V gene: TRBV7-8; D gene: NA
CDR3 DNA: TGTGCCAGCAGCTTAGCAGACGGTCTGAACACTGAAGCTTTCTTT; CDR3 protein: CASSLADGLNTEAFF; CDR3 length: 15; J gene: TRBJ1-1; clone size: NA; V gene: TRBV7-8; D gene: NA
CDR3 DNA: TGTGCCAGTAGTTCCGGCAGGCGCCCCATCGAGCAGTACTTC; CDR3 protein: CASSSGRRPIEQYF; CDR3 length: 14; J gene: TRBJ2-7; clone size: NA; V gene: TRBV19; D gene: NA
CDR3 DNA: TGTGCCAGCAGTTACGGGGGAAGCTCTGGAAACACCATATATTTT; CDR3 protein: CASSYGGSSGNTIYF; CDR3 length: 15; J gene: TRBJ1-3; clone size: NA; V gene: TRBV6-6; D gene: NA
CDR3 DNA: TGTGCCAGCAGCTCGGGTCATCTACCCTACAATGAGCAGTTCTTC; CDR3 protein: CASSSGHLPYNEQFF; CDR3 length: 15; J gene: TRBJ2-1; clone size: NA; V gene: TRBV13; D gene: NA
CDR3 DNA: TGCAGCGTGGCCGAAGGGACAGTAAGTCAGCCCCAGCATTTT; CDR3 protein: CSVAEGTVSQPQHF; CDR3 length: 14; J gene: TRBJ1-5; clone size: NA; V gene: TRBV29-1; D gene: TRBD1
CDR3 DNA: TGCGCCAGCAGCCAAGATACGGGAGTAGGAGGCTACGAGCAGTACTTC; CDR3 protein: CASSQDTGVGGYEQYF; CDR3 length: 16; J gene: TRBJ2-7; clone size: NA; V gene: TRBV4-1; D gene: NA
CDR3 DNA: TGTGCCAGCAGCGTAGTTTCGGGCGGCTACAATGAGCAGTTCTTC; CDR3 protein: CASSVVSGGYNEQFF; CDR3 length: 15; J gene: TRBJ2-1; clone size: NA; V gene: TRBV9; D gene: NA
CDR3 DNA: TGTGCCATCAGTGAGTCCTCAGGTTTGGACGAGCAGTACTTC; CDR3 protein: CAISESSGLDEQYF; CDR3 length: 14; J gene: TRBJ2-7; clone size: once; V gene: TRBV10-3; D gene: NA
CDR3 DNA: TGCGCCAGCAGCTGGACAGGGGGCACCGATGGCTACACCTTC; CDR3 protein: CASSWTGGTDGYTF; CDR3 length: 14; J gene: TRBJ1-2; clone size: NA; V gene: TRBV5-1; D gene: TRBD1
CDR3 DNA: TGTGCCAGCAGTGAGCCGGCCCTCGGAGAGGATGGCTACACCTTC; CDR3 protein: CASSEPALGEDGYTF; CDR3 length: 15; J gene: TRBJ1-2; clone size: NA; V gene: TRBV6-1; D gene: NA
CDR3 DNA: TGTGCCAGCAGTTACATTGGGGATGTGGATCAGCCCCAGCATTTT; CDR3 protein: CASSYIGDVDQPQHF; CDR3 length: 15; J gene: TRBJ1-5; clone size: NA; V gene: TRBV6-2/TRBV6-3; D gene: NA
CDR3 DNA: TGTGCCAGCAGCTTAGAGGGCAATGAGCAGTTCTTC; CDR3 protein: CASSLEGNEQFF; CDR3 length: 12; J gene: TRBJ2-1; clone size: NA; V gene: TRBV7-9; D gene: NA
CDR3 DNA: TGTGCCAGCATGACGTGGGGGACCCAGTACTTC; CDR3 protein: CASMTWGTQYF; CDR3 length: 11; J gene: TRBJ2-5; clone size: NA; V gene: TRBV7-2; D gene: NA
CDR3 DNA: TGTGCCAGCAGTTCTCAGGACAAGGAGCAGTTCTTC; CDR3 protein: CASSSQDKEQFF; CDR3 length: 12; J gene: TRBJ2-1; clone size: NA; V gene: TRBV12-3/TRBV12-4; D gene: NA
CDR3 DNA: TGTGCCTGGAGTGGTTTTGGCACCGGGGAGCTGTTTTTT; CDR3 protein: CAWSGFGTGELFF; CDR3 length: 13; J gene: TRBJ2-2; clone size: once; V gene: TRBV30; D gene: NA
CDR3 DNA: TGTGCCATCAGTGAGTCCGGGGGGCGGAGAGCTTTCTTT; CDR3 protein: CAISESGGRRAFF; CDR3 length: 13; J gene: TRBJ1-1; clone size: NA; V gene: TRBV10-3; D gene: NA
CDR3 DNA: TGTGCCAGCAGCCCCCCCCGACTAGACACCGGGGAGCTGTTTTTT; CDR3 protein: CASSPPRLDTGELFF; CDR3 length: 15; J gene: TRBJ2-2; clone size: NA; V gene: TRBV21-1; D gene: NA
CDR3 DNA: TGTGCCAGCAGTTTGGCGAGAAACTATGGCTACACCTTC; CDR3 protein: CASSLARNYGYTF; CDR3 length: 13; J gene: TRBJ1-2; clone size: NA; V gene: TRBV28; D gene: NA
CDR3 DNA: TGTGCCAGCAGCCAAGAACCGTCTAGCGGGACTACTAAAAACATTCAGTACTTC; CDR3 protein: CASSQEPSSGTTKNIQYF; CDR3 length: 18; J gene: TRBJ2-4; clone size: NA; V gene: TRBV4-2; D gene: TRBD2